This is a list of T cell receptor beta chains from one sample in a study of OX40 agonist ivuxolimab in advanced cancers. Sequenced by immunoSEQ multiplex PCR; TCRdb stores in-frame clones only, minus some. The data contain roughly 19,000 clones, 70% to 80% of them singletons. The sequencing here drew on CD4+ or CD8+ T cells sorted from blood, taken in a trial of the OX40 agonist ivuxolimab. Receptors originate from an adult with an advanced solid tumor such as melanoma, head and neck, liver or kidney cancer. Each CDR3 is given with its conserved first and last residue. D genes are given only for firm matches. Only part of the rows carry a size: once, few, many, or a class if the clone is expanded.

D gene: -
V gene: TRBV5-4
clone size: few
J gene: TRBJ2-7
CDR3 DNA: TGCGCCAGCAGCCAAGATTATAGAGAATACGAGCAGTACTTC
CDR3 protein: CASSQDYREYEQYF

D gene: -
V gene: TRBV28
clone size: -
J gene: TRBJ1-4
CDR3 DNA: TGTGCCAGCAGTTTAATGGGGGATGAAAAACTGTTTTTT
CDR3 protein: CASSLMGDEKLFF

D gene: TRBD2
V gene: TRBV7-9
clone size: -
J gene: TRBJ2-7
CDR3 DNA: TGTGCCAGCAGCCAAGATAGGACTAGCGGCTACGAGCAGTACTTC
CDR3 protein: CASSQDRTSGYEQYF

D gene: -
V gene: TRBV15
clone size: -
J gene: TRBJ1-1
CDR3 DNA: TGTGCCACCAGCATGGGGGTGAACACTGAAGCTTTCTTT
CDR3 protein: CATSMGVNTEAFF

D gene: -
V gene: TRBV28
clone size: once
J gene: TRBJ2-7
CDR3 DNA: TGTGCCAGCAGAAAGGATACCTCCTACGAGCAGTACTTC
CDR3 protein: CASRKDTSYEQYF

D gene: -
V gene: TRBV9
clone size: -
J gene: TRBJ2-1
CDR3 DNA: TGTGCCAGCAGCGTAGTAGGGCAGACCAATGAGCAGTTCTTC
CDR3 protein: CASSVVGQTNEQFF

D gene: TRBD1
V gene: TRBV4-3
clone size: -
J gene: TRBJ1-4
CDR3 DNA: TGCGCCAGCAGCCAAGATGGAGGGACAGTTAATGAAAAACTGTTTTTT
CDR3 protein: CASSQDGGTVNEKLFF

D gene: -
V gene: TRBV6-6
clone size: -
J gene: TRBJ1-3
CDR3 DNA: TGTGCCAGCAGTTCTCCTAACTTAAGCTCTGGAAACACCATATATTTT
CDR3 protein: CASSSPNLSSGNTIYF

D gene: -
V gene: TRBV6-5
clone size: -
J gene: TRBJ2-5
CDR3 DNA: TGTGCCAGCAGTTACGGGGAGACCCAGTACTTC
CDR3 protein: CASSYGETQYF

D gene: -
V gene: TRBV1
clone size: -
J gene: TRBJ2-5
CDR3 DNA: TGCACCAGCAGCCAAGATCGGGGGGTAGCGGAGATACAAGAGACCCAGTACTTC
CDR3 protein: CTSSQDRGVAEIQETQYF

D gene: -
V gene: TRBV28
clone size: -
J gene: TRBJ1-6
CDR3 DNA: TGTGCCAGCAGTTTAAGTTGGGTACATAATTCACCCCTCCACTTT
CDR3 protein: CASSLSWVHNSPLHF

D gene: -
V gene: TRBV2
clone size: large
J gene: TRBJ1-2
CDR3 DNA: TGTGCCAGCAGTGAAATATGGTTCATCGAGGGCTACACCTTC
CDR3 protein: CASSEIWFIEGYTF

D gene: -
V gene: TRBV15
clone size: few
J gene: TRBJ1-2
CDR3 DNA: TGTGCCACCAGCCCTAAGCGGGACACCGTCTATGGCTACACCTTC
CDR3 protein: CATSPKRDTVYGYTF

D gene: -
V gene: TRBV7-9
clone size: -
J gene: TRBJ2-7
CDR3 DNA: TGCGCCAGCAGCCTCCAAGGCGGAGGCGGCTACGAGCAGTACTTC
CDR3 protein: CASSLQGGGGYEQYF

D gene: -
V gene: TRBV7-2
clone size: -
J gene: TRBJ2-2
CDR3 DNA: TGTGCCAGCAGCCCCCCCCGTACAGGGTTGAACACCGGGGAGCTGTTTTTT
CDR3 protein: CASSPPRTGLNTGELFF

D gene: TRBD2
V gene: TRBV5-1
clone size: -
J gene: TRBJ2-3
CDR3 DNA: TGCGCCAGCAGCTTGGCTAGCGGGAGCGCAGATACGCAGTATTTT
CDR3 protein: CASSLASGSADTQYF

D gene: TRBD1
V gene: TRBV7-2
clone size: -
J gene: TRBJ2-7
CDR3 DNA: TGTGCCAGCAGCTTAAATCCCGGACAGGGCTACGAGCAGTACTTC
CDR3 protein: CASSLNPGQGYEQYF

D gene: -
V gene: TRBV7-2
clone size: -
J gene: TRBJ2-3
CDR3 DNA: TGTGCCAGCAGCTCGCCGGGCCGGCTCACAGATACGCAGTATTTT
CDR3 protein: CASSSPGRLTDTQYF

D gene: -
V gene: TRBV4-3
clone size: once
J gene: TRBJ1-5
CDR3 DNA: TGCGCCAGCAGCCAAGTTAGGGCAGGCAATCAGCCCCAGCATTTT
CDR3 protein: CASSQVRAGNQPQHF

D gene: TRBD1
V gene: TRBV7-9
clone size: -
J gene: TRBJ2-1
CDR3 DNA: TGTGCCAGCAGTTTTACAGGGGATTTATTCTTC
CDR3 protein: CASSFTGDLFF

D gene: -
V gene: TRBV4-1
clone size: -
J gene: TRBJ1-5
CDR3 DNA: TGCGCCAGCAGCCAAGATGGGTTTGTGAGCAATCAGCCCCAGCATTTT
CDR3 protein: CASSQDGFVSNQPQHF

D gene: TRBD1
V gene: TRBV29-1
clone size: -
J gene: TRBJ1-2
CDR3 DNA: TGCAGCGTTGAAGAAACCCGGACAGGGACGAACTATGGCTACACCTTC
CDR3 protein: CSVEETRTGTNYGYTF

D gene: TRBD1
V gene: TRBV9
clone size: -
J gene: TRBJ1-1
CDR3 DNA: TGTGCCAGCAGCGTAGGAGGGGGCGGGGGGACTGAAGCTTTCTTT
CDR3 protein: CASSVGGGGGTEAFF

D gene: -
V gene: TRBV11-2
clone size: -
J gene: TRBJ2-1
CDR3 DNA: TGTGCCAGCAGCTTGGGAAGCTCCTACAATGAGCAGTTCTTC
CDR3 protein: CASSLGSSYNEQFF

D gene: -
V gene: TRBV28
clone size: few
J gene: TRBJ1-5
CDR3 DNA: TGTGCCAGCAGTTCGCCCTTAAGTGGCAATCAGCCCCAGCATTTT
CDR3 protein: CASSSPLSGNQPQHF

D gene: -
V gene: TRBV10-3
clone size: -
J gene: TRBJ2-1
CDR3 DNA: TGTGCCATCACCCCAGAAAGCAGGAGAGCCTACAATGAGCAGTTCTTC
CDR3 protein: CAITPESRRAYNEQFF

D gene: -
V gene: TRBV21-1
clone size: -
J gene: TRBJ1-5
CDR3 DNA: TGTGCCAGCTACAGGGAGGGGCCACGGAGTCAGCCCCAGCATTTT
CDR3 protein: CASYREGPRSQPQHF

D gene: -
V gene: TRBV7-3
clone size: -
J gene: TRBJ1-6
CDR3 DNA: TGTGCCAGCAGCCCAGGGCGCTCACCCCTCCACTTT
CDR3 protein: CASSPGRSPLHF

D gene: -
V gene: TRBV7-9
clone size: once
J gene: TRBJ2-7
CDR3 DNA: TGTGCCAGCACTCAACCGGGACTCCTCTACGAGCAGTACTTC
CDR3 protein: CASTQPGLLYEQYF

D gene: TRBD1
V gene: TRBV6-5
clone size: -
J gene: TRBJ2-7
CDR3 DNA: TGTGCCAGCAGTGATCCGGGACAGGGCTACGAGCAGTACTTC
CDR3 protein: CASSDPGQGYEQYF

D gene: -
V gene: TRBV6-6
clone size: -
J gene: TRBJ1-5
CDR3 DNA: TGTGCCAGCAGTTTAGGCCAGACCCTCAATCAGCCCCAGCATTTT
CDR3 protein: CASSLGQTLNQPQHF

D gene: -
V gene: TRBV27
clone size: -
J gene: TRBJ2-3
CDR3 DNA: TGTGCCAGCAGTCAGCACTTAACTAGCACAGATACGCAGTATTTT
CDR3 protein: CASSQHLTSTDTQYF

D gene: -
V gene: TRBV13
clone size: few
J gene: TRBJ2-7
CDR3 DNA: TGTGCCAGCAGCAGGGACACCTCAAGCGGTTCCTACGAGCAGTACTTC
CDR3 protein: CASSRDTSSGSYEQYF

D gene: TRBD2
V gene: TRBV29-1
clone size: -
J gene: TRBJ2-1
CDR3 DNA: TGCAGCGTTGAAGATCGGGGGAGGGAAAGGAATGAGCAGTTCTTC
CDR3 protein: CSVEDRGRERNEQFF

D gene: -
V gene: TRBV6-5
clone size: -
J gene: TRBJ2-7
CDR3 DNA: TGTGCCAGCAGTTACTCGATTCAGAGAGGGTACGAGCAGTACTTC
CDR3 protein: CASSYSIQRGYEQYF

D gene: TRBD1
V gene: TRBV7-7
clone size: medium-sized
J gene: TRBJ2-2
CDR3 DNA: TGTGCTAGCAGCTCGGACAGGGTTGGCGGGGAGCTGTTTTTT
CDR3 protein: CASSSDRVGGELFF

D gene: TRBD1
V gene: TRBV27
clone size: once
J gene: TRBJ2-7
CDR3 DNA: TGTGCCAGCAGCCGCCCGCCCGGGACAGGGCACCCCTACGAGCAGTACTTC
CDR3 protein: CASSRPPGTGHPYEQYF

D gene: -
V gene: TRBV5-6
clone size: -
J gene: TRBJ2-3
CDR3 DNA: TGTGCCAGCAGCTTGGCGGGCCCCACAGATACGCAGTATTTT
CDR3 protein: CASSLAGPTDTQYF

D gene: TRBD2
V gene: TRBV9
clone size: -
J gene: TRBJ2-1
CDR3 DNA: TGTGCCAGCAACCGGGGAGGGTTGGATGAGCAGTTCTTC
CDR3 protein: CASNRGGLDEQFF

D gene: TRBD1
V gene: TRBV9
clone size: -
J gene: TRBJ1-2
CDR3 DNA: TGTGCCAGCAGCGTAGGGGGACAGGGTCGCTATGGCTACACCTTC
CDR3 protein: CASSVGGQGRYGYTF

D gene: -
V gene: TRBV4-3
clone size: few
J gene: TRBJ2-7
CDR3 DNA: TGCGCCAGCAGCCAAGCGGTCTCCTTGTCCTACGAGCAGTACTTC
CDR3 protein: CASSQAVSLSYEQYF

D gene: -
V gene: TRBV27
clone size: -
J gene: TRBJ2-2
CDR3 DNA: TGTGCCAGCAGTTCAGGGGTCACCGGGGAGCTGTTTTTT
CDR3 protein: CASSSGVTGELFF

D gene: -
V gene: TRBV6-9
clone size: few
J gene: TRBJ2-5
CDR3 DNA: TGTGCCAGCAGTTACACGACAGCAGAAGAGACCCAGTACTTC
CDR3 protein: CASSYTTAEETQYF

D gene: -
V gene: TRBV30
clone size: few
J gene: TRBJ2-7
CDR3 DNA: TGTGCCTGGAGTGTTGGGGCTTCCTACGAGCAGTACTTC
CDR3 protein: CAWSVGASYEQYF

D gene: TRBD2
V gene: TRBV11-3
clone size: few
J gene: TRBJ2-1
CDR3 DNA: TGTGCCAGCAGCGCCACTAGCGGGAACGCTGGCTCCTACAATGAGCAGTTCTTC
CDR3 protein: CASSATSGNAGSYNEQFF

D gene: TRBD2
V gene: TRBV28
clone size: -
J gene: TRBJ2-2
CDR3 DNA: TGTGCCAGCAGTTTCCCCGGAACTAGCGGGAGTTACGGGGAGCTGTTTTTT
CDR3 protein: CASSFPGTSGSYGELFF